The 14 T cell receptor beta chains listed next were all sequenced from one sample in a study of blood T cell repertoires in COVID-19. Sequenced by immunoSEQ multiplex PCR; TCRdb stores in-frame clones only, minus some. The table shows under 130,000 clones, with less than 80% occurring only once. The sample comprised peripheral blood. These receptors originate from a man in his sixties or seventies with active or convalescent COVID-19.

The J gene is TRBJ2-1, the V gene TRBV9; 9 positions match TRBD2. Germline V lookup: CDR1 SGDLS, CDR2 YYNGEE. The CDR3 has 15 residues. Germline trimming cut 0 bases from V and 7 bases from J; bases unmatched to any gene: 5. The CDR3 bases are TGTGCCAGCAGCGTAGTTGGGACTAGCTTAAATGAGCAGTTCTTC. Translated, it gives CASSVVGTSLNEQFF.

The chain combines TRBV5-4 with TRBJ2-3; TRBD2 aligns across 7 bases. V gave up 3 bases and J gave up 0 bases; unmatched junction bases: 7. Germline CDR1 and CDR2: SGHNT and YYREEE (reference sequence). This CDR3 region has 16 residues. The CDR3 sequence is CASSSTLLASTDTQYF. For the CDR3, the DNA is TGTGCCAGCAGCTCGACCCTACTAGCGAGCACAGATACGCAGTATTTT.

The rearrangement uses TRBV4-2 and TRBJ2-5, with 9 bases aligning to TRBD2. V shed 0 bases, J shed 5 bases, and the junction held 7 bases outside the gene matches. This CDR3 contains 16 residues. Germline V lookup: CDR1 LGHNA, CDR2 YNFKEQ. The CDR3 DNA follows: TGTGCCAGCAGCCAAGATAGGAGTAGCGGGAGTGAGACCCAGTACTTC. Its translation is CASSQDRSSGSETQYF.

The rearrangement joins TRBV12-5 to TRBJ1-2, with D perhaps matching TRBD1 (6 bases). Trimming pared 1 base from V and 14 bases from J, leaving 14 bases between. The CDR3 spans 12 residues. CDR1 and CDR2 (germline): LGHNT, FRNRAP. The CDR3 region is CASGLGGRSWTF. DNA of the CDR3: TGTGCTAGTGGTTTGGGGGGGCGCTCCTGGACCTTC.

The V and J genes are TRBV4-2 and TRBJ2-3, with 8 bases aligning to TRBD2. The CDR3 covers 15 residues. V trimming: 4 bases; J trimming: 2 bases; junction bases outside the gene matches: 5. Germline V CDR1 and CDR2: LGHNA, YNFKEQ. The CDR3 bases are TGTGCCAGCAGCCGAGCGGGAGTCACCACAGATACGCAGTATTTT. Its translation: CASSRAGVTTDTQYF.

Details on this clone: The conserved phenylalanine or tryptophan is not found at the CDR3 terminus, so this likely reflects a read error. Because the CDR3's place on the DNA is in doubt, the DNA is left out and the CDR3 is given as listed by TCRdb. The J gene is TRBJ1-2, the V gene TRBV21-1. TRBV21-1 has pseudogene status. The CDR3 region is 8 residues in length, termini included. The CDR3 protein is CASSKPRV.

The chain has TRBV6-5 and TRBJ1-5, with D perhaps TRBD1 (5 bases). V was cut by 4 bases and J by 0 bases, with 7 bases left in between. This CDR3 has 14 residues. CDR1 is MNHEY and CDR2 is SVGAGI in the germline V gene. For the CDR3, the DNA is TGTGCCAGCAGTTGGGGGGGTAGCAATCAGCCCCAGCATTTT. Translated: CASSWGGSNQPQHF.

The gene calls are TRBV25-1 and TRBJ1-6; no clear D. The germline V gene encodes CDR1 MGHDK and CDR2 SYGVNS. The CDR3 runs to 15 residues. V was clipped by 1 base and J by 12 bases, with 16 bases between them. The CDR3 here is CASSESLHRSGPLHF. In DNA, the CDR3 is TGTGCCAGCAGTGAATCCCTTCACCGATCGGGACCCCTCCACTTT.

This rearrangement joins TRBV25-1 to TRBJ2-3; 7 positions agree with TRBD2. The ends lost 5 bases at V and 5 bases at J; junction bases unmatched: 7. This CDR3 spans 14 amino acids. In germline, CDR1 is MGHDK, CDR2 SYGVNS. CDR3 nucleotides: TGTGCCAGCAGTTTAGCCGGGACTATAGATACGCAGTATTTT. This sequence encodes CASSLAGTIDTQYF.

The rearrangement links TRBV4-1 to TRBJ2-1, with 8 nucleotides matching TRBD2. Germline-derived CDR1 and CDR2 are MGHRA and YSYEKL. V lost 1 base and J lost 0; bases outside the gene matches: 8. CDR3 length: 18 residues. CDR3 sequence: CASSQGVLAGYSYNEQFF. CDR3 bases: TGCGCCAGCAGCCAAGGGGTCCTAGCGGGTTACTCCTACAATGAGCAGTTCTTC.

The chain combines TRBV5-1 with TRBJ1-4; D perhaps matches TRBD1 (6 bases). Per the germline V gene, CDR1 is SGHRS and CDR2 is YFSETQ. Between the trimmed V and J ends, which lost 0 bases and 2 bases, there was a span of 11 bases. The CDR3 runs 16 residues. CDR3 protein: CASSLEGGQTNEKLFF. CDR3 in DNA: TGCGCCAGCAGCTTGGAGGGGGGGCAGACTAATGAAAAACTGTTTTTT.

The CDR3 sequence is CASGTGGNTEAFF. The CDR3 nucleotides read TGTGCCTCAGGGACAGGGGGAAACACTGAAGCTTTCTTT. This chain links TRBV6-5 with TRBJ1-1; 11 bases line up with TRBD1. Germline V CDR1 and CDR2: MNHEY, SVGAGI. After removal of 11 bases from V and 2 bases from J, the junction contained 4 bases not matched to a gene. CDR3 length equals 13 residues.

The chain joins TRBV2 to TRBJ2-3, with D tentatively TRBD2 (5 bases). Germline V gives CDR1 SNHLY, CDR2 FYNNEI. This CDR3 has 12 amino acids. Trimming cost V 6 bases and J 3 bases, with 7 bases left between them. CDR3 coding DNA: TGTGCCAGCAGGGAGCGGACAGATACGCAGTATTTT. This sequence encodes CASRERTDTQYF.

The V call is TRBV4-1, the J call TRBJ2-3, with 12 bases that match TRBD2. The germline V gene encodes CDR1 MGHRA and CDR2 YSYEKL. After removal of 0 bases from V and 6 bases from J, the junction contained 7 bases not matched to a gene. This CDR3 has 17 residues. CDR3 in DNA: TGCGCCAGCAGCCAAGATTGGCTAGCGGGGGGGCCGGATACGCAGTATTTT. Translating gives CASSQDWLAGGPDTQYF.